These T cell receptor beta chains were read from a single sample in a study of blood T cell repertoires in COVID-19. Sequenced by immunoSEQ multiplex PCR; TCRdb stores in-frame clones only, minus some. The data hold over 80,000 clones, with 87% observed a single time. Sequenced sample: peripheral blood. These receptor sequences come from a human donor in a cohort sampled during active COVID-19. Both conserved end residues are part of each CDR3. A D gene is named only where the DNA matches it firmly. Expanded clones get a size class; other rows say once, few or many, or leave the size out.

>TRBV11-2|TRBJ2-1|TRBD1|.
TGTGCCAGCAGCTTAGACAGGGGGCTCCACAATGAGCAGTTCTTC
CASSLDRGLHNEQFF
>TRBV7-3|TRBJ2-2|TRBD1|once
TGTGCCAGCAGCTTAGGACAGGGCGACGGGGAGCTGTTTTTT
CASSLGQGDGELFF
>TRBV20-1|TRBJ2-3|.|.
TGCAGTGCTAGTCCAACCCCAGGGGAATGGGGCCTTACCACAGATACGCAGTATTTT
CSASPTPGEWGLTTDTQYF
>TRBV28|TRBJ2-7|TRBD2|.
TGTGCCAGCAGCTCCTTTAGCGGGAGGGAGACGTACGAGCAGTACTTC
CASSSFSGRETYEQYF
>TRBV19|TRBJ2-5|TRBD2|.
TGTGCCAGTAGTATAGATTCCAGCGGGGGGCGAGAGACCCAGTACTTC
CASSIDSSGGRETQYF
>TRBV6-6|TRBJ2-3|.|.
TGTGCCAGCAGCGGGGGAGTCTCCACTGATACGCAGTATTTT
CASSGGVSTDTQYF
>TRBV7-2|TRBJ2-7|.|once
TGTGCCAGCAGCTTAGAGGGCCTGGCAGCGGATACCTACGAGCAGTACTTC
CASSLEGLAADTYEQYF
>TRBV5-6|TRBJ2-3|TRBD2|medium-sized
TGTGCCAGCAGCTTGAGCGTCACGTCCGGACTAGAGATCACAGATACGCAGTATTTT
CASSLSVTSGLEITDTQYF
>TRBV2|TRBJ2-7|.|.
TGTGCCAGCAGGGGGGCCCACTACGAGCAGTACTTC
CASRGAHYEQYF
>TRBV19|TRBJ2-7|TRBD2|.
TGTGCCAGTAGGGTAGCGGGAGGGTCCCCCTACGAGCAGTACTTC
CASRVAGGSPYEQYF
>TRBV2|TRBJ1-5|TRBD1|.
TGTGCCGGACAGGGGGGTAACAGGGAACAGCCCCAGCATTTT
CAGQGGNREQPQHF
>TRBV9|TRBJ2-5|TRBD2|once
TGTGCCAGCAGCGTAGAGGCTAGCGGGAGTTGGGAGACCCAGTACTTC
CASSVEASGSWETQYF
>TRBV4-1|TRBJ1-4|.|.
TGCGCCAGCAGCCAAGAAACGGCTAATGAAAAACTGTTTTTT
CASSQETANEKLFF
>TRBV15|TRBJ1-1|.|.
TGTGCCACCAGCAGGAAACAGGGATCGAACACTGAAGCTTTCTTT
CATSRKQGSNTEAFF
>TRBV9|TRBJ1-2|.|.
TGTGCCAGCAGCGCCGCGGATCAGGGAACCTACACCTTC
CASSAADQGTYTF
>TRBV27|TRBJ2-5|.|.
TGTGCCAGCAGTTTAGTTACCCAGATGAAAGAGACCCAGTACTTC
CASSLVTQMKETQYF
>TRBV7-6|TRBJ1-1|.|.
TGTGCCAGCAGCTTGGGAGGCCTGACTGAAGCTTTCTTT
CASSLGGLTEAFF
>TRBV29-1|TRBJ2-7|TRBD1|.
TGCAGCGTTGCGGGAGGACAGGGGGCTGGCGAGCAGTACTTC
CSVAGGQGAGEQYF
>TRBV21-1|TRBJ2-7|.|once
TGTGCCAGCAGCACCCCCGATGGGGGGACCTACGAGCAGTACTTC
CASSTPDGGTYEQYF
>TRBV28|TRBJ2-2|TRBD2|once
TGTGCCAGCAGTCCCCTCGGACTAGCGTCGGGAACCGGGGAGCTGTTTTTT
CASSPLGLASGTGELFF
>TRBV9|TRBJ2-2|TRBD2|few
TGTGCCAGCAGCGATGGACTAGCGGGTTACACCGGGGAGCTGTTTTTT
CASSDGLAGYTGELFF
>TRBV10-3|TRBJ2-7|.|.
TGTGCCATCAGGGAGGAGGTTAATTACGAGCAGTACTTC
CAIREEVNYEQYF
>TRBV19|TRBJ2-2|TRBD1|.
TGTGCCAGTAAGGAAATCTTAAGGCGGACAGGGCCCACCGGGGAGCTGTTTTTT
CASKEILRRTGPTGELFF
>TRBV4-1|TRBJ2-7|.|.
TGCGCCAGCAGCCAAGCCGGGGGTTCCTACGAGCAGTACTTC
CASSQAGGSYEQYF